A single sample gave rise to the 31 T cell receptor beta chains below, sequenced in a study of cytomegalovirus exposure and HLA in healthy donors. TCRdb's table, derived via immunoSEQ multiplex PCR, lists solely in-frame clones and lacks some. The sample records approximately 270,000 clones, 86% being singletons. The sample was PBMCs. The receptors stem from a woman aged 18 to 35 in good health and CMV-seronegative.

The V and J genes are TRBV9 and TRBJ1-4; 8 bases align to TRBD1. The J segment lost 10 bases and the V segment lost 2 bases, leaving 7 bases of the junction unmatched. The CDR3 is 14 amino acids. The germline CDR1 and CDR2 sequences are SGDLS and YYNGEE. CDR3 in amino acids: CASSVQGATGKLFF. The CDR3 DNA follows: TGTGCCAGCAGCGTCCAGGGGGCGACAGGAAAACTGTTTTTT.

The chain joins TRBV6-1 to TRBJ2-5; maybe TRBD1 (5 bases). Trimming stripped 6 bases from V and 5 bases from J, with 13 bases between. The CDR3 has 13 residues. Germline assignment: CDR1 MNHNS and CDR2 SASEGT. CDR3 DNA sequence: TGTGCCAGCAGCCAGGGTTTTCAGGAGACCCAGTACTTC. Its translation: CASSQGFQETQYF.

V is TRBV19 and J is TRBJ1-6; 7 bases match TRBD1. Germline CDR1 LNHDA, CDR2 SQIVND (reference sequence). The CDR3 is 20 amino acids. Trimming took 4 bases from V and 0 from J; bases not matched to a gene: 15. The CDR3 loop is CASSTTWDSSRSSYNSPLHF. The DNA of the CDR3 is TGTGCCAGTAGTACAACCTGGGACAGCTCTAGGAGCTCCTATAATTCACCCCTCCACTTT.

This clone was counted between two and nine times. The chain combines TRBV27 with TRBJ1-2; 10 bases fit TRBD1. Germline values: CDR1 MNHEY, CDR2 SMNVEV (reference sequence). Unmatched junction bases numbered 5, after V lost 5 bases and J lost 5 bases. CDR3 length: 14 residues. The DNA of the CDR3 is TGTGCCAGCAGTCCGGGACAGGGGCGATATGGCTACACCTTC. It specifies CASSPGQGRYGYTF.

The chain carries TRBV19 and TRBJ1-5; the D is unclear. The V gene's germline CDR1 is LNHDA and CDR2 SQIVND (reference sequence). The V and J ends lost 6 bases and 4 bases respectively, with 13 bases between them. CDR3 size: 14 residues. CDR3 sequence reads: CASSRGRENQPQHF. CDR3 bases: TGTGCCAGTAGCCGCGGACGGGAGAATCAGCCCCAGCATTTT. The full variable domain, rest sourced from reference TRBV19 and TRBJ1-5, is DGGITQSPKYLFRKEGQNVTLSCEQNLNHDAMYWYRQDPGQGLRLIYYSQIVNDFQKGDIAEGYSVSREKKESFPLTVTSAQKNPTAFYLCASSRGRENQPQHFGDGTRLSIL.

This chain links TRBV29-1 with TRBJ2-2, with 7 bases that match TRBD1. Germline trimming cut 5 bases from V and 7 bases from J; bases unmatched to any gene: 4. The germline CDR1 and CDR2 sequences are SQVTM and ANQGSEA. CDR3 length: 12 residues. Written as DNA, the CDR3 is TGCAGCGTTCCTACAGGGGTCGGGGAGCTGTTTTTT. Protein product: CSVPTGVGELFF.

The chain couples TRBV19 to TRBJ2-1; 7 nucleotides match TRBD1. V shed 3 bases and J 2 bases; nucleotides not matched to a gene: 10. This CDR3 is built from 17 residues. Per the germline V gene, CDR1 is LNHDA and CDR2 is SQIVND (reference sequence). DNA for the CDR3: TGTGCCAGTAGTATCTTCCCCACAGGGGCGACCTACAATGAGCAGTTCTTC. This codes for CASSIFPTGATYNEQFF.

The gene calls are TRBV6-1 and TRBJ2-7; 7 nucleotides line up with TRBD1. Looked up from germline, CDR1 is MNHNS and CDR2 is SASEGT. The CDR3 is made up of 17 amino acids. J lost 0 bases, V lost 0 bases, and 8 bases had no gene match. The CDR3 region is CASSEAKGQIVSYEQYF. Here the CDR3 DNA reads TGTGCCAGCAGTGAAGCGAAGGGACAGATAGTCTCCTACGAGCAGTACTTC.

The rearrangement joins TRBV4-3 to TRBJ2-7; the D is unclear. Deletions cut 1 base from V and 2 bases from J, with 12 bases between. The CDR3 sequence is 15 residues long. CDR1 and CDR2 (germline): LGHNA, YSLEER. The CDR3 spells CASSQVGSGTYEQYF. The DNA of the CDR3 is TGCGCCAGCAGCCAAGTTGGGTCAGGTACCTACGAGCAGTACTTC.

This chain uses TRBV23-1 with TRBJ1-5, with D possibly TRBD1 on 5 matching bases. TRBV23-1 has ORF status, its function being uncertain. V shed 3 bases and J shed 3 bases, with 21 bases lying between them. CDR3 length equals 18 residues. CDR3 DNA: TGCGCCAGCAGTCAGGGTTCCAGGGCGACCACCCTCAATCAGCCCCAGCATTTT. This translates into CASSQGSRATTLNQPQHF.

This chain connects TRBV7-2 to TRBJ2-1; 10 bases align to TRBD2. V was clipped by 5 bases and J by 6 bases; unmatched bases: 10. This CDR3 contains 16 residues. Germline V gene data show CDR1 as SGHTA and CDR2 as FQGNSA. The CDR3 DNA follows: TGTGCCAGCAGCAACCCGGGACTAGCGTTTCTCAATGAGCAGTTCTTC. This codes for CASSNPGLAFLNEQFF. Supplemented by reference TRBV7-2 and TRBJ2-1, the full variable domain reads GAGVSQSPSNKVTEKGKDVELRCDPISGHTALYWYRQSLGQGLEFLIYFQGNSAPDKSGLPSDRFSAERTGGSVSTLTIQRTQQEDSAVYLCASSNPGLAFLNEQFFGPGTRLTVL.

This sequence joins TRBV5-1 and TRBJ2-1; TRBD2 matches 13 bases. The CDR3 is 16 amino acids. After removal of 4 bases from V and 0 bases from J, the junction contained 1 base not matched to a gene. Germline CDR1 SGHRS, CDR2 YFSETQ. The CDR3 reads CASSGLAGDSYNEQFF. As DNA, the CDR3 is TGCGCCAGCAGCGGACTAGCGGGGGACTCCTACAATGAGCAGTTCTTC.

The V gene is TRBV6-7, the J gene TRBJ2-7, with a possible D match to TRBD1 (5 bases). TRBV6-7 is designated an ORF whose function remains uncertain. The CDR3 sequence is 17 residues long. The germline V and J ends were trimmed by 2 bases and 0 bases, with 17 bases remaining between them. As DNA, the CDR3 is TGTGCCAGCAGTTACGATGGTGACAGTCTCAGCTCCTACGAGCAGTACTTC. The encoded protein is CASSYDGDSLSSYEQYF.

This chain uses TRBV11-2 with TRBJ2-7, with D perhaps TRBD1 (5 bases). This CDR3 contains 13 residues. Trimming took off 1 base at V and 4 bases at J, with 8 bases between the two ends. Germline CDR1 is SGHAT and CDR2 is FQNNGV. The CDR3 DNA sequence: TGTGCCAGCAGCTTAGCCAGGGAATACGAGCAGTACTTC. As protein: CASSLAREYEQYF.

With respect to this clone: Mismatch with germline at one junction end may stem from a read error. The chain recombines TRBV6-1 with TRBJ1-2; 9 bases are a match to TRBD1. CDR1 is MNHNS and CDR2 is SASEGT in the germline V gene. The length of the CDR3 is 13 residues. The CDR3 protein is CASSEAGQGLQEF. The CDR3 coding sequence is TGTGCCAGCAGTGAAGCGGGACAGGGATTACAAGAGTTC.

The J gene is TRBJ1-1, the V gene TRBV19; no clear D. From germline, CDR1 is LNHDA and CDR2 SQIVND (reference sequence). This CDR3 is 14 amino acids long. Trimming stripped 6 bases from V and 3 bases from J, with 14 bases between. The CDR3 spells CASRAPYSYTEAFF. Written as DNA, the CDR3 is TGTGCCAGTAGGGCCCCTTATTCGTACACTGAAGCTTTCTTT.

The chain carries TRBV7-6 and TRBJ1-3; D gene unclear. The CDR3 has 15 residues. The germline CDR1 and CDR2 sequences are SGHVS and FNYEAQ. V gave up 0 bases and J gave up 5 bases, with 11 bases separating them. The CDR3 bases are TGTGCCAGCAGCTTAGCGTACGGGAGAAGAAACACCATATATTTT. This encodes CASSLAYGRRNTIYF.

The CDR3 DNA follows: TGTGCCAGCAGCATAGGGGACATCGGGAATCAGCCCCAGCATTTT. It is translated as CASSIGDIGNQPQHF. The V and J genes are TRBV7-6 and TRBJ1-5; D is possibly TRBD1 (6 bases). The germline CDR1 and CDR2 sequences are SGHVS and FNYEAQ. Trimming cost V 5 bases and J 4 bases, with 15 bases left between them. The length of the CDR3 is 15 residues.

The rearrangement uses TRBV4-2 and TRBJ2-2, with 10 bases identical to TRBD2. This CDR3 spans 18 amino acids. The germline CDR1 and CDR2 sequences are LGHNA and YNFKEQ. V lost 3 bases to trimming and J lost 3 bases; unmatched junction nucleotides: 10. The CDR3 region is CASSQGTSAERDTGELFF. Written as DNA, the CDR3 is TGTGCCAGCAGCCAGGGGACTAGCGCGGAAAGGGACACCGGGGAGCTGTTTTTT.

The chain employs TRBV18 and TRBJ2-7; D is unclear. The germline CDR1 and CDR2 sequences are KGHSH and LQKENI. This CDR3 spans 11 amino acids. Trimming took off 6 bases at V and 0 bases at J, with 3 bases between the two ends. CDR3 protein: CASSLSYEQYF. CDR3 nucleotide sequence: TGTGCCAGCTCCCTCTCCTACGAGCAGTACTTC.

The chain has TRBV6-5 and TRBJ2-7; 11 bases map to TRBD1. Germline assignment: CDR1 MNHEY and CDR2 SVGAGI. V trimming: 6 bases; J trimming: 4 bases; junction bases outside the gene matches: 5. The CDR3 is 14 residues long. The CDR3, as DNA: TGTGCCAGCAGACCCGGGACAGGGGGTTACGAGCAGTACTTC. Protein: CASRPGTGGYEQYF.

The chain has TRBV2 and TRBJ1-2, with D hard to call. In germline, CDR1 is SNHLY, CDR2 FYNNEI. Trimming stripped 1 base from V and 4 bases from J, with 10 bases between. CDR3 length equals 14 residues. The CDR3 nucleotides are TGTGCCAGCAGTGAAGAGGCAACTAGCTATGGCTACACCTTC. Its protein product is CASSEEATSYGYTF.

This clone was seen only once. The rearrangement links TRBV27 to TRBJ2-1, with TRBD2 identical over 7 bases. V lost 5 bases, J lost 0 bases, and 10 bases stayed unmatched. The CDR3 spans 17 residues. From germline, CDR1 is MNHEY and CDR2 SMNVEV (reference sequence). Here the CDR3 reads CASSLRLAESSYNEQFF. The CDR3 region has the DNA TGTGCCAGCAGTCTCCGACTAGCTGAGAGCTCCTACAATGAGCAGTTCTTC.

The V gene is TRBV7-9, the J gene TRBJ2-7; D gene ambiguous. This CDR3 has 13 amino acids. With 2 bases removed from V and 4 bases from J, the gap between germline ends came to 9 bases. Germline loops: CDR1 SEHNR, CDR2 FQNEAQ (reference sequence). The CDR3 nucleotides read TGTGCCAGCAGCTTATTCCCGAGGTACGAGCAGTACTTC. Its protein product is CASSLFPRYEQYF.

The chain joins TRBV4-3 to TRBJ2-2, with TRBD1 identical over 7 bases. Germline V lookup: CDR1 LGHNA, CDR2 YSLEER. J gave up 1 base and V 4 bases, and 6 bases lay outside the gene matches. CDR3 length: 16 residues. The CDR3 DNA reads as TGCGCCAGCAGCCCCGGTGCAGGGGGGAACACCGGGGAGCTGTTTTTT. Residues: CASSPGAGGNTGELFF.

For the CDR3, the DNA is TGCGCCAGCAGCCATGAAACAGGGAATGAGCAGTTCTTC. It specifies CASSHETGNEQFF. The V call is TRBV4-3, the J call TRBJ2-1, with a tentative D call TRBD1 (6 bases). This CDR3 is built from 13 residues. CDR1 is LGHNA and CDR2 is YSLEER in the germline V gene. V was cut by 3 bases and J by 7 bases, with 10 bases left in between.

The CDR3 bases are TGTGCCAGCAGCCCCTGGCACAGCTACTCGAACACCGGGGAGCTGTTTTTT. Its protein is CASSPWHSYSNTGELFF. The chain combines TRBV14 with TRBJ2-2, with unresolved D. The germline gives CDR1 SGHDN, CDR2 FVKESK. The CDR3 runs 17 residues. Trimming took 4 bases from V and 0 from J, leaving 15 bases between them. The variable domain in full, completed from reference TRBV14 and TRBJ2-2, reads EAGVTQFPSHSVIEKGQTVTLRCDPISGHDNLYWYRRVMGKEIKFLLHFVKESKQDESGMPNNRFLAERTGGTYSTLKVQPAELEDSGVYFCASSPWHSYSNTGELFFGEGSRLTVL.

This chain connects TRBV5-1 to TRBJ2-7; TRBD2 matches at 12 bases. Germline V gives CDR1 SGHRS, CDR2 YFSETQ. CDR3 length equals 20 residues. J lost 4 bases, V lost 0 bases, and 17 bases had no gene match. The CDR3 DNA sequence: TGCGCCAGCAGCTTGGCCGACCTGGGGAGCCGGACTAGCGGGAAATACGAGCAGTACTTC. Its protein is CASSLADLGSRTSGKYEQYF.

For the CDR3, the DNA is TGTGCCAGCAGCGTACCGGGACATGATGAAAAACTGTTTTTT. It yields the protein CASSVPGHDEKLFF. V usage is TRBV28 and J usage is TRBJ1-4, with D maybe TRBD1 (6 bases). CDR1 MDHEN and CDR2 SYDVKM come from the germline V gene. The CDR3 is 14 residues long. Trimming removed 6 bases at V and 6 bases at J, with 14 bases between.

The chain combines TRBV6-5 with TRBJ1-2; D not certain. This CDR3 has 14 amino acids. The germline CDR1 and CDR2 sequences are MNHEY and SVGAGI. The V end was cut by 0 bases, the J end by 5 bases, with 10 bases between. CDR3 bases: TGTGCCAGCAGTTACTCCCACTCCGATTATGGCTACACCTTC. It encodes CASSYSHSDYGYTF.

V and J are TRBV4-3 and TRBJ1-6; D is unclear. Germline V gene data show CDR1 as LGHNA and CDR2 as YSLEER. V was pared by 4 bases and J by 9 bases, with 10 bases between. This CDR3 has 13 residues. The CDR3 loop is CASSPAGVSPLHF. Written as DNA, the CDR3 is TGCGCCAGCAGCCCAGCCGGGGTTTCACCCCTCCACTTT.